This TCR beta chain was documented in a study of T cell responses to AZD1222 COVID-19 vaccine. Study overall: Pooled together were second doses at about 4 or about 12 weeks. Findings and caveats of the study: In a largely white British group with more females than males, clonal diversity was possibly underestimated.

The CDR3 has 16 amino acids. J gave up 0 bases and V 6 bases, and 6 bases lay outside the gene matches. The germline V gene has CDR1 LNHDA and CDR2 SQIVND (reference sequence). This clone was detected only a few times. Its antigen is unidentified. Assay used: immunoSEQ multiplex PCR; TCRdb lists only in-frame clones, some missing. The profile covers over 40,000 clones, with more than 80% appearing a single time and more than 45% taken by the ten largest. V and J are TRBV19 and TRBJ1-3, with 9 bases matching TRBD1. The sequencing used peripheral blood, collected on day 0 of AZD1222 vaccination. The clonotype comes from an adult in good health. CDR3 sequence: CASRRQGGSSGNTIYF. The CDR3 coding sequence is TGTGCCAGTAGGCGACAGGGGGGAAGCTCTGGAAACACCATATATTTT.